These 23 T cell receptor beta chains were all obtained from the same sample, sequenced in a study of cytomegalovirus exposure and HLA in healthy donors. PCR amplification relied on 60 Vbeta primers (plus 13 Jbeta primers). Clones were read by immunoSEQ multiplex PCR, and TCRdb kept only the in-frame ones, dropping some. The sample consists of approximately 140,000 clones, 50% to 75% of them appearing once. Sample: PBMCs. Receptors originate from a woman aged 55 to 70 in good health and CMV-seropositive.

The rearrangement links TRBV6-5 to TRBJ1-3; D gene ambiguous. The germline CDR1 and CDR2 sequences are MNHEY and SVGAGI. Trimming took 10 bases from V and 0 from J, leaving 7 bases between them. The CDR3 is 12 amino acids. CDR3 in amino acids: CAIRGSGNTIYF. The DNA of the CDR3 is TGTGCCATCCGGGGCTCTGGAAACACCATATATTTT.

CDR3 in amino acids: CASSLGADLRDNEQFF. CDR3 nucleotide sequence: TGTGCCAGCAGTTTAGGGGCGGATCTAAGGGACAATGAGCAGTTCTTC. The chain carries TRBV28 and TRBJ2-1; tentative D call: TRBD1 (5 bases). The V gene's germline CDR1 is MDHEN and CDR2 SYDVKM. The CDR3 length is 16 residues. Trimming cost V 2 bases and J 5 bases, with 16 bases left between them. Combining the CDR3 with reference TRBV28 and TRBJ2-1 gives the whole variable domain DVKVTQSSRYLVKRTGEKVFLECVQDMDHENMFWYRQDPGLGLRLIYFSYDVKMKEKGDIPEGYSVSREKKERFSLILESASTNQTSMYLCASSLGADLRDNEQFFGPGTRLTVL.

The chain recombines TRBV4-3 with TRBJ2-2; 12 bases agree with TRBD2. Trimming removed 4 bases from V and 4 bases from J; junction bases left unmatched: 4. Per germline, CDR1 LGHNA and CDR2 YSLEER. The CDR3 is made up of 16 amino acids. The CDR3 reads CASSRLAGVGTGELFF. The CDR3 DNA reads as TGCGCCAGCAGCCGACTAGCGGGAGTTGGCACCGGGGAGCTGTTTTTT.

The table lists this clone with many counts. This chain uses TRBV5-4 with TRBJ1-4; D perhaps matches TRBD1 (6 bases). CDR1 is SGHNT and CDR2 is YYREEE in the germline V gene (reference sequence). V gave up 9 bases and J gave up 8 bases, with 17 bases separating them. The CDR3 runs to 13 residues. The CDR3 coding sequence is TGTGCCACCCAGACGGCAGGGGACGAAAAACTGTTTTTT. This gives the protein CATQTAGDEKLFF.

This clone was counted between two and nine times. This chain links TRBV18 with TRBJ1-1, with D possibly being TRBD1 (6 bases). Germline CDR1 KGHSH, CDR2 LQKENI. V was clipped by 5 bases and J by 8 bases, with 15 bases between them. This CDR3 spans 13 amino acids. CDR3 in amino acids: CASSSLGGPEAFF. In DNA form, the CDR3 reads TGTGCCAGCTCATCCTTGGGGGGGCCAGAAGCTTTCTTT.

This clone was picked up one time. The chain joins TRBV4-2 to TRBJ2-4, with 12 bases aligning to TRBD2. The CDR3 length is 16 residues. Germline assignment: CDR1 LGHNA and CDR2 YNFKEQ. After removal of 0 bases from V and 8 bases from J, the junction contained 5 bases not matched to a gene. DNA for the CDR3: TGTGCCAGCAGCCAAGATTCGGCTAGCGGGGGGGACATTCAGTACTTC. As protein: CASSQDSASGGDIQYF.

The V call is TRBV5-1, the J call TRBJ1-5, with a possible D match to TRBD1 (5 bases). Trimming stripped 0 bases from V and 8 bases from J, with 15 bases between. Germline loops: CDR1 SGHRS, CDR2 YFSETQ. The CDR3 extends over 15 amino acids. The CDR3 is CASSLGIQTGEPQHF. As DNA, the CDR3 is TGCGCCAGCAGCTTGGGAATCCAAACAGGAGAGCCCCAGCATTTT.

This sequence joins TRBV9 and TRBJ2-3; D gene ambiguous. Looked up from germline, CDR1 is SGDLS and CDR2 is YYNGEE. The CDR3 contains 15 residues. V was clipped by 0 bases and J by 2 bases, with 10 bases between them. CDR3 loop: CASSVESADTDTQYF. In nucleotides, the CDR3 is TGTGCCAGCAGCGTAGAGAGCGCGGACACAGATACGCAGTATTTT.

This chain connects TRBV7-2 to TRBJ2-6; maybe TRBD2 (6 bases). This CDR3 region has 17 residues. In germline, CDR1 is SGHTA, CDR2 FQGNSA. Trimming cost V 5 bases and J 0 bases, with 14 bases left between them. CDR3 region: CASSPRGALSGANVLTF. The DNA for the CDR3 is TGTGCCAGCAGCCCCCGCGGGGCCCTCTCTGGGGCCAACGTCCTGACTTTC.

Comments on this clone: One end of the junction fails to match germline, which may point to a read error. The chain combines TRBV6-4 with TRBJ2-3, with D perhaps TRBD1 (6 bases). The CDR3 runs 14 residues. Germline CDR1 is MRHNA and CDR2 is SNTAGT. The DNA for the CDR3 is TGTGTCAGCAGTGAGGACAGCGAAGCAGATACGCAGTATTTT. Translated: CVSSEDSEADTQYF.

DNA for the CDR3: TGTGCCAGCAGCCAAGTCGGCGGGGGGCCCTCCTACAATGAGCAGTTCTTC. Encoded protein: CASSQVGGGPSYNEQFF. J is TRBJ2-1 and V is TRBV4-2, with 8 bases aligning to TRBD2. Trimming at V came to 1 base and at J to 0 bases, leaving 5 bases not matched to a gene. The germline CDR1 and CDR2 sequences are LGHNA and YNFKEQ. CDR3 length: 17 residues.

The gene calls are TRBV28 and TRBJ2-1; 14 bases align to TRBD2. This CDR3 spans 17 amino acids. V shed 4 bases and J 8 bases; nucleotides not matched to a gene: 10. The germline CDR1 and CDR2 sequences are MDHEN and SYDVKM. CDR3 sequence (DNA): TGTGCCAGCAGTTCTCCTTCGACTAGCGGGAGGGCGTATGAGCAGTTCTTC. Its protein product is CASSSPSTSGRAYEQFF.

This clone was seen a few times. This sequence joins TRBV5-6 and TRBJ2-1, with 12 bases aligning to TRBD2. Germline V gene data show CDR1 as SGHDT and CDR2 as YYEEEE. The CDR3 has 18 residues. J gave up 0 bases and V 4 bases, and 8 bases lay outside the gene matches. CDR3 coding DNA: TGTGCCAGCAGCCGGACTAGCGGGATTTTTAGCTCCTACAATGAGCAGTTCTTC. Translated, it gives CASSRTSGIFSSYNEQFF.

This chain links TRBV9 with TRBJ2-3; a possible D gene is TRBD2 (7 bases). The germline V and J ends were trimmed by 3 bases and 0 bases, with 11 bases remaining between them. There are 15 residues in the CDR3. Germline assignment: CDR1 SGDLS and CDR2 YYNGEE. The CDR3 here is CASSEGGTSTDTQYF. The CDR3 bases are TGTGCCAGCAGCGAGGGGGGGACTAGCACAGATACGCAGTATTTT.

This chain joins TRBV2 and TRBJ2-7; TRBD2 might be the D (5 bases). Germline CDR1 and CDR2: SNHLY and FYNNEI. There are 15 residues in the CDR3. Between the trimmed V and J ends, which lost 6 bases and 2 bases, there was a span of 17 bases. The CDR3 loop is CASRPVGGYTYEQYF. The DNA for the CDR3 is TGTGCCAGCAGGCCCGTGGGCGGGTATACCTACGAGCAGTACTTC.

The CDR3 sequence is CASSFSGTSGYEQYF. The CDR3 DNA sequence: TGTGCCAGCAGTTTCTCCGGGACTAGCGGCTACGAGCAGTACTTC. The chain has TRBV27 and TRBJ2-7; TRBD2 agrees at 11 bases. V was pared by 3 bases and J by 3 bases, with 4 bases of the junction left unmatched. The CDR3 is made up of 15 amino acids. CDR1 and CDR2 from the germline V gene are MNHEY and SMNVEV (reference sequence).

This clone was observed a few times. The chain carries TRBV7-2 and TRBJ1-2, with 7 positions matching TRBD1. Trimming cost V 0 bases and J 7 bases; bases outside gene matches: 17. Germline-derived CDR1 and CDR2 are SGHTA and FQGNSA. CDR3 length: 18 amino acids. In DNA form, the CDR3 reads TGTGCCAGCAGCTTAGCAGGGACAGCAGTTTCGGGGGATTCTGGCTACACCTTC. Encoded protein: CASSLAGTAVSGDSGYTF.

CDR3 sequence reads: CASSPLGTSSYEQYF. CDR3 in DNA: TGTGCCAGCAGCCCCCTTGGGACTAGTTCTTACGAGCAGTACTTC. The chain employs TRBV9 and TRBJ2-7, with 8 bases lining up with TRBD2. In germline, CDR1 is SGDLS, CDR2 YYNGEE. Trimming cost V 4 bases and J 4 bases; bases outside gene matches: 10. The CDR3 is made up of 15 amino acids.

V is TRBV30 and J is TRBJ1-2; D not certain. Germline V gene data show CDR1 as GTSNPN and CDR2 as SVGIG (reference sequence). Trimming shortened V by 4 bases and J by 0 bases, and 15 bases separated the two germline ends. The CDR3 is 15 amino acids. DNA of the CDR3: TGTGCCTGGAACCGAATTTACTTAACTAACTATGGCTACACCTTC. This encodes CAWNRIYLTNYGYTF.

The CDR3 loop reads CASSPSGQPNQPQHF. The CDR3, as DNA: TGTGCCAGCAGTCCCTCGGGACAGCCCAATCAGCCCCAGCATTTT. This chain connects TRBV9 to TRBJ1-5; 7 bases are shared with TRBD1. The CDR3 runs to 15 residues. Germline assignment: CDR1 SGDLS and CDR2 YYNGEE. V shed 5 bases, J shed 3 bases, and the junction held 8 bases outside the gene matches.

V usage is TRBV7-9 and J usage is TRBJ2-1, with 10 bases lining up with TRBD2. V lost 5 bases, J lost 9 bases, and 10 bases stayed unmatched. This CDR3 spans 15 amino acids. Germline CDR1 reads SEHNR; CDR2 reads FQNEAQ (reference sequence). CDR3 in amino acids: CASSQLAGYGGEQFF. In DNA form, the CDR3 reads TGTGCCAGCAGCCAACTAGCGGGATATGGGGGTGAGCAGTTCTTC.

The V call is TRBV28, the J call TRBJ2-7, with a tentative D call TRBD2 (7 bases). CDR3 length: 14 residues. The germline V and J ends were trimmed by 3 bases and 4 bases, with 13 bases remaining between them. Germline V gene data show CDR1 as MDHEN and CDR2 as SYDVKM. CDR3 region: CASSLGGARYEQYF. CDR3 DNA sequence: TGTGCCAGCAGTTTGGGGGGGGCGAGGTACGAGCAGTACTTC. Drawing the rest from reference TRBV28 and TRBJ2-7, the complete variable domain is DVKVTQSSRYLVKRTGEKVFLECVQDMDHENMFWYRQDPGLGLRLIYFSYDVKMKEKGDIPEGYSVSREKKERFSLILESASTNQTSMYLCASSLGGARYEQYFGPGTRLTVT.

CDR3 sequence reads: CASRDYYGYTF. In DNA form, the CDR3 reads TGTGCCAGTAGAGACTACTATGGCTACACCTTC. The chain joins TRBV19 to TRBJ1-2, with D hard to call. The CDR3 spans 11 residues. Germline assignment: CDR1 LNHDA and CDR2 SQIVND (reference sequence). The V end lost 6 bases, the J end lost 3 bases, and 5 bases lay between the germline ends. The whole variable domain, filled in from reference TRBV19 and TRBJ1-2, reads DGGITQSPKYLFRKEGQNVTLSCEQNLNHDAMYWYRQDPGQGLRLIYYSQIVNDFQKGDIAEGYSVSREKKESFPLTVTSAQKNPTAFYLCASRDYYGYTFGSGTRLTVV.